Listed here are 23 T cell receptor beta chains from one sample, sequenced in a study of regulatory T cells in long-lasting Graves disease. Time point noted: persistent/refractory GD, antithyroid drugs over 5 years with positive TRAb. Making the TCR library involved RNA that had been extracted from PBMCs. Arm-PCR with iRepertoire HTBI primers amplified the CDR3 regions for these TCR beta libraries. TCRdb itself ran the multiplex PCR reads through MiXCR, one entry per CDR3 protein. The sample includes 600,000 to 850,000 distinct CDR3 sequences, 25% to 30% of them seen just once. The sequencing used peripheral blood mononuclear cells (PBMCs), collected when the disease was refractory, from a patient treated with antithyroid drugs. All receptors derive from a female donor with Graves disease.

The sample holds many counts of this clonotype. The CDR3 bases are TGTGCCAGCAGCCCTACAGGGGGCGACTATGGCTACACCTTC. Protein sequence: CASSPTGGDYGYTF. The V call is TRBV28, the J call TRBJ1-2, with 9 bases aligning to TRBD1. This CDR3 is 14 amino acids long. CDR1 MDHEN and CDR2 SYDVKM come from the germline V gene. The ends lost 6 bases at V and 3 bases at J; junction bases unmatched: 5.

The chain joins TRBV12-3 or TRBV12-4 to TRBJ1-2; a possible D gene is TRBD1 (6 bases). This CDR3 is built from 13 residues. V dropped 4 bases and J dropped 6 bases, with 12 bases sitting between them. In nucleotides, the CDR3 is TGTGCCAGCAGTTATACAGGGCGTAATGGCTACACCTTC. Amino acid sequence: CASSYTGRNGYTF.

This clonotype turned up a few times. For the CDR3, the DNA is TGTGCCACCAGCACCGGAAGCTCCTACGAGCAGTACTTC. Protein: CATSTGSSYEQYF. The gene calls are TRBV15 and TRBJ2-7; D gene unclear. V dropped 4 bases and J dropped 0 bases, with 7 bases sitting between them. The CDR3 sequence is 13 residues long. CDR1 is LNHNV and CDR2 is YYDKDF in the germline V gene (reference sequence). Supplemented by reference TRBV15 and TRBJ2-7, the full variable domain reads DAMVIQNPRYQVTQFGKPVTLSCSQTLNHNVMYWYQQKSSQAPKLLFHYYDKDFNNEADTPDNFQSRRPNTSFCFLDIRSPGLGDTAMYLCATSTGSSYEQYFGPGTRLTVT.

This clonotype was seen a handful of times. The chain recombines TRBV29-1 with TRBJ1-2; 10 nucleotides align to TRBD1. CDR3 length equals 17 residues. J lost 3 bases, V lost 0 bases, and 10 bases had no gene match. Germline lookup yields CDR1 SQVTM and CDR2 ANQGSEA. The DNA of the CDR3 is TGCAGCGTTGAAGACCTTCTAGGACAGGGGGTGTACTATGGCTACACCTTC. Its protein product is CSVEDLLGQGVYYGYTF. Complete variable domain (other parts from reference TRBV29-1 and TRBJ1-2): SAVISQKPSRDICQRGTSLTIQCQVDSQVTMMFWYRQQPGQSLTLIATANQGSEATYESGFVIDKFPISRPNLTFSTLTVSNMSPEDSSIYLCSVEDLLGQGVYYGYTFGSGTRLTVV.

This clonotype was counted a few times. The J gene is TRBJ1-2, the V gene TRBV5-1; no reliable D call. Germline CDR1 and CDR2: SGHRS and YFSETQ. The V end was cut by 1 base, the J end by 8 bases, with 18 bases between. The CDR3 runs 15 residues. The CDR3 region is CASSLSTDVAGGYTF. CDR3 in DNA: TGCGCCAGCAGCTTGTCTACGGATGTCGCGGGAGGCTACACCTTC.

A word on this clonotype: A read error may account for a junction end that differs from germline. The J gene is TRBJ1-5, the V gene TRBV25-1, with D maybe TRBD1 (5 bases). Germline V gene sequence: CDR1 MGHDK, CDR2 SYGVNS. This CDR3 region has 16 residues. The CDR3 DNA sequence: TGTGCCAGCGGTGAATTCGGGGGGATGGGCAATCAGCCCCAGCATTTT. This codes for CASGEFGGMGNQPQHF. The full variable domain, its missing parts supplied by reference TRBV25-1 and TRBJ1-5, is EADIYQTPRYLVIGTGKKITLECSQTMGHDKMYWYQQDPGMELHLIHYSYGVNSTEKGDLSSESTVSRIRTEHFPLTLESARPSHTSQYLCASGEFGGMGNQPQHFGDGTRLSIL.

The sample holds many counts of this clonotype. J is TRBJ1-1 and V is TRBV11-2; no clear D gene. From germline, CDR1 is SGHAT and CDR2 FQNNGV. The CDR3 contains 11 residues. V dropped 1 base and J dropped 8 bases, with 5 bases sitting between them. The CDR3: CASSLASEAFF. CDR3 sequence (DNA): TGTGCCAGCAGCTTAGCATCCGAAGCTTTCTTT. Supplemented by reference TRBV11-2 and TRBJ1-1, the full variable domain reads EAGVAQSPRYKIIEKRQSVAFWCNPISGHATLYWYQQILGQGPKLLIQFQNNGVVDDSQLPKDRFSAERLKGVDSTLKIQPAKLEDSAVYLCASSLASEAFFGQGTRLTVV.

This clonotype was picked up a small number of times. This chain links TRBV20-1 with TRBJ2-7, with TRBD2 matching 7 bases. V shed 3 bases, J shed 5 bases, and the junction held 10 bases outside the gene matches. Germline assignment: CDR1 DFQATT and CDR2 SNEGSKA (reference sequence). This CDR3 spans 14 amino acids. CDR3 sequence (DNA): TGCAGTGCTAGGGGGAGGGGATCCCCCCACGAGCAGTACTTC. Translating it yields CSARGRGSPHEQYF.

The chain employs TRBV6-2 or TRBV6-3 and TRBJ2-1; D is possibly TRBD2 (5 bases). This CDR3 has 13 residues. Germline V CDR1 and CDR2: MNHEY, SVGEGT. Deletions cut 2 bases from V and 7 bases from J, with 9 bases between. DNA for the CDR3: TGTGCCAGCAGTTACAAGAGGAGGAATGAGCAGTTCTTC. Its translation: CASSYKRRNEQFF.

In this sample, this clonotype turned up a few times. The chain couples TRBV11-2 to TRBJ1-2; 10 nucleotides match TRBD1. V dropped 5 bases and J dropped 5; count of bases not matched to a gene: 11. The CDR3 is made up of 16 amino acids. Looked up from germline, CDR1 is SGHAT and CDR2 is FQNNGV. The CDR3 DNA sequence: TGTGCCAGCAGCCTATCCCCGGGACAGGGGAGGTATGGCTACACCTTC. It translates to CASSLSPGQGRYGYTF.

The rearrangement uses TRBV6-5 and TRBJ2-7; D may be TRBD1 or TRBD2 (6 bases each). The CDR3 consists of 15 residues. The germline V gene has CDR1 MNHEY and CDR2 SVGAGI. Trimming took off 8 bases at V and 4 bases at J, with 21 bases between the two ends. DNA of the CDR3: TGTGCCAGCGAACGTGTCGGGGGTAGGGGGTACGAGCAGTACTTC. Amino acids: CASERVGGRGYEQYF.

This clonotype was seen at least ten times. The chain couples TRBV6-1 to TRBJ2-2; 10 bases fit TRBD2. Germline assignment: CDR1 MNHNS and CDR2 SASEGT. The CDR3 consists of 17 residues. The V and J ends lost 6 bases and 3 bases, in that order; junction bases with no gene match: 10. CDR3 in amino acids: CASRLPLAGDYTGELFF. Here the CDR3 DNA reads TGTGCCAGCAGACTTCCCCTAGCGGGAGACTACACCGGGGAGCTGTTTTTT.

The gene calls are TRBV30 and TRBJ2-2, with D possibly TRBD2 on 7 matching bases. The V gene lost 0 bases and the J gene lost 5 bases, with 13 bases spanning the gap. CDR3 length: 15 amino acids. The germline V gene encodes CDR1 GTSNPN and CDR2 SVGIG (reference sequence). The CDR3 spells CAWSVPRGGTGELFF. The CDR3 DNA follows: TGTGCCTGGAGTGTACCAAGGGGGGGAACCGGGGAGCTGTTTTTT.

This clonotype was seen more than once but under ten times. The J gene is TRBJ1-2, the V gene TRBV29-1; D uncertain. V was shortened by 7 bases and J by 8 bases, with 26 bases between the two germline ends. The CDR3 is 15 amino acids. Looked up from germline, CDR1 is SQVTM and CDR2 is ANQGSEA. CDR3 protein: CSAIPRPSKSGGYTF. The CDR3 DNA sequence: TGCAGCGCCATCCCGAGACCGTCTAAATCTGGAGGCTACACCTTC.

This clonotype was detected only a few times. The genes are TRBV13 and TRBJ1-2, with a tentative D call TRBD1 (5 bases). The CDR3 totals 17 residues. Germline values: CDR1 PRHDT, CDR2 FYEKMQ (reference sequence). The V end lost 5 bases, the J end lost 3 bases, and 22 bases lay between the germline ends. The CDR3 here is CASSPRTPSTEDYGYTF. The CDR3 nucleotides are TGTGCCAGCAGCCCACGGACACCCTCCACGGAGGACTATGGCTACACCTTC.

In this sample, this clonotype turned up many times. The J gene is TRBJ1-5, the V gene TRBV28, with D perhaps TRBD1 (5 bases). Germline CDR1 MDHEN, CDR2 SYDVKM. The CDR3 contains 14 residues. Trimming took off 1 base at V and 7 bases at J, with 11 bases between the two ends. DNA for the CDR3: TGTGCCAGCAGTTTATTATTGGGGCGGCAGCCCCAGCATTTT. Protein: CASSLLLGRQPQHF.

J is TRBJ1-1 and V is TRBV19, with D possibly TRBD1 on 6 matching bases. Germline CDR1 and CDR2: LNHDA and SQIVND (reference sequence). Trimming pared 5 bases from V and 0 bases from J, leaving 13 bases between. CDR3 length: 15 residues. CDR3 sequence reads: CASSPTGLMNTEAFF. Written as DNA, the CDR3 is TGTGCCAGTAGTCCCACAGGGCTCATGAACACTGAAGCTTTCTTT.

This clonotype was observed at least ten times. This chain links TRBV28 with TRBJ2-6, with 7 nucleotides matching TRBD1. Germline CDR1 MDHEN, CDR2 SYDVKM. The CDR3 loop spans 17 amino acids. V lost 6 bases, J lost 0 bases, and 8 bases stayed unmatched. CDR3 bases: TGTGCCAGCAGGGTACAGGGGACCACCTCTGGGGCCAACGTCCTGACTTTC. It translates to CASRVQGTTSGANVLTF.

This clonotype was picked up a small number of times. V and J are TRBV19 and TRBJ1-2; D is unclear. The CDR3 has 16 residues. V was pared by 6 bases and J by 3 bases, with 20 bases between. The germline gives CDR1 LNHDA, CDR2 SQIVND (reference sequence). CDR3 nucleotides: TGTGCCAGTAGCCTATCCGGGATTTCCTTTTACTATGGCTACACCTTC. It encodes CASSLSGISFYYGYTF.

The chain couples TRBV11-2 to TRBJ1-6; the match to TRBD1 covers 12 bases. Germline CDR1 SGHAT, CDR2 FQNNGV. V lost 0 bases to trimming and J lost 10 bases; unmatched junction nucleotides: 4. This CDR3 has 16 residues. The CDR3 protein is CASSLEGTGGGSPLHF. The DNA for the CDR3 is TGTGCCAGCAGCTTAGAGGGGACAGGGGGCGGGTCACCCCTCCACTTT.

V usage is TRBV7-9 and J usage is TRBJ2-5; D is undetermined. This CDR3 is built from 17 residues. V dropped 4 bases and J dropped 7 bases, with 25 bases sitting between them. In germline, CDR1 is SEHNR, CDR2 FQNEAQ (reference sequence). The CDR3 bases are TGTGCCAGCAGCTCCAGAGCAAGGGATTATCTTCTAGGGACCCAGTACTTC. Its protein product is CASSSRARDYLLGTQYF.

V and J are TRBV2 and TRBJ2-7, with D perhaps matching TRBD1 (5 bases). The length of the CDR3 is 13 residues. Trimming took off 1 base at V and 8 bases at J, with 12 bases between the two ends. Per germline, CDR1 SNHLY and CDR2 FYNNEI. The CDR3 protein is CASSEGGRNKQYF. As DNA, the CDR3 is TGTGCCAGCAGTGAAGGGGGCAGAAACAAGCAGTACTTC.

This clonotype turned up a few times. V and J are TRBV20-1 and TRBJ2-3; 12 bases are a match to TRBD2. Germline CDR1 DFQATT, CDR2 SNEGSKA (reference sequence). V shed 2 bases, J shed 4 bases, and the junction held 1 base outside the gene matches. CDR3 size: 14 residues. The CDR3 DNA follows: TGCAGTGCTAGACGACTAGCGGGAGCAGATACGCAGTATTTT. Its translation is CSARRLAGADTQYF.